The 30 T cell receptor beta chains reported below all come from one sample, sequenced in a study of blood T cell repertoires in COVID-19. Profiled with immunoSEQ multiplex PCR; TCRdb holds only in-frame clones, not every one. The sample yields around 210,000 clones, over 80% seen once. Sequenced material: peripheral blood. The source is a man aged 55 to 70 with COVID-19, enrolled during active disease.

The rearrangement joins TRBV7-8 to TRBJ1-3, with D maybe TRBD1 (6 bases). The CDR3 sequence is 17 residues long. The V end lost 4 bases, the J end lost 3 bases, and 19 bases lay between the germline ends. The germline CDR1 and CDR2 sequences are SGHVS and FQNEAQ. The CDR3 here is CASSSSYRVPSGNTIYF. CDR3 in DNA: TGTGCCAGCAGCTCGTCCTACAGGGTCCCTAGTGGAAACACCATATATTTT.

The chain employs TRBV7-3 and TRBJ2-3; 8 nucleotides line up with TRBD1. V lost 5 bases and J lost 9; bases outside the gene matches: 4. Germline lookup yields CDR1 SGHTA and CDR2 FQGTGA. The CDR3 consists of 12 residues. CDR3 region: CASSDRQGTQYF. Written as DNA, the CDR3 is TGTGCCAGCAGCGACCGACAGGGGACGCAGTATTTT.

The chain combines TRBV6-2 or TRBV6-3 with TRBJ1-2; 7 nucleotides line up with TRBD1. J was trimmed by 8 bases and V by 5 bases; bases with no gene match: 8. The CDR3 loop spans 13 amino acids. The germline V gene encodes CDR1 MNHEY and CDR2 SVGEGT. The CDR3 DNA reads as TGTGCCAGCAGTCTCGGACAGGCTATAGGCTACACCTTC. It encodes CASSLGQAIGYTF.

The V call is TRBV29-1, the J call TRBJ1-1; D not certain. V lost 7 bases and J lost 2, with 11 bases in between. This CDR3 contains 12 residues. The germline gives CDR1 SQVTM, CDR2 ANQGSEA. The CDR3 spells CSAVIANTEAFF. The CDR3 DNA reads as TGCAGCGCCGTAATAGCTAACACTGAAGCTTTCTTT. The full variable domain, in which reference TRBV29-1 and TRBJ1-1 provide the parts outside the CDR3, is SAVISQKPSRDICQRGTSLTIQCQVDSQVTMMFWYRQQPGQSLTLIATANQGSEATYESGFVIDKFPISRPNLTFSTLTVSNMSPEDSSIYLCSAVIANTEAFFGQGTRLTVV.

CDR3 amino acids: CASSSAGRGLGYTF. CDR3 DNA: TGTGCCAGCAGTTCAGCGGGACGGGGCCTTGGCTACACCTTC. The gene calls are TRBV6-2 or TRBV6-3 and TRBJ1-2; TRBD1 is a possible D gene (5 bases). This CDR3 has 14 amino acids. V lost 4 bases, J lost 7 bases, and 16 bases lay in between. From germline, CDR1 is MNHEY and CDR2 SVGEGT.

This chain's CDR3 is CASSYWTSGSPGELFF. The CDR3 DNA reads TGTGCCAGTAGTTACTGGACTAGCGGGAGCCCCGGGGAGCTGTTTTTT. This chain joins TRBV19 and TRBJ2-2, with 13 bases matching TRBD2. The CDR3 has 16 residues. The V gene's germline CDR1 is LNHDA and CDR2 SQIVND (reference sequence). V was pared by 5 bases and J by 6 bases, with 6 bases of the junction left unmatched.

This rearrangement joins TRBV27 to TRBJ1-1; 7 nucleotides align to TRBD1. Germline lookup yields CDR1 MNHEY and CDR2 SMNVEV (reference sequence). This CDR3 spans 15 amino acids. Trimming cost V 2 bases and J 10 bases; bases outside gene matches: 13. The CDR3 protein is CASSLSSTGEGRAFF. The CDR3, as DNA: TGTGCCAGCAGTTTAAGCTCAACAGGGGAAGGTCGAGCTTTCTTT.

V and J are TRBV3-1 (or the pseudogene TRBV3-2) and TRBJ1-2, with D hard to call. The ends were cut back, 2 bases at V and 5 bases at J, with 9 bases in the middle. CDR1 and CDR2 (germline): LGHDT, YNNKEL (reference sequence). The CDR3 sequence is 13 residues long. Here the CDR3 reads CASSQHRDYGYTF. The CDR3 DNA reads TGTGCCAGCAGCCAACATCGGGATTATGGCTACACCTTC.

The rearrangement links TRBV9 to TRBJ1-6; 10 bases agree with TRBD1. The CDR3 runs 14 residues. The V segment lost 7 bases and the J segment 7 bases; nucleotides outside the gene matches: 5. Germline CDR1 and CDR2: SGDLS and YYNGEE. The CDR3, as DNA: TGTGCCAGCGGACCGGGACAGGGGAATTCACCCCTCCACTTT. It yields the protein CASGPGQGNSPLHF.

A word on this clone: Its ends do not fully match the called genes, so a read error is possible. The genes are TRBV7-8 and TRBJ2-7; 11 positions agree with TRBD2. The CDR3 extends over 14 amino acids. Looked up from germline, CDR1 is SGHVS and CDR2 is FQNEAQ. Written as DNA, the CDR3 is TGTGCCAGCAGCCTAGCGGGAGGTATGAGCGAGCAGTACTTC. Its protein is CASSLAGGMSEQYF.

V usage is TRBV4-3 and J usage is TRBJ1-1; 8 bases fit TRBD1. The CDR3 covers 13 residues. Per the germline V gene, CDR1 is LGHNA and CDR2 is YSLEER. V lost 3 bases to trimming and J lost 5 bases; unmatched junction nucleotides: 2. CDR3 sequence reads: CASSQTGETEAFF. In nucleotides, the CDR3 is TGCGCCAGCAGCCAGACAGGGGAAACTGAAGCTTTCTTT.

The chain couples TRBV29-1 to TRBJ2-1; D is possibly TRBD1 (6 bases). Germline V gene sequence: CDR1 SQVTM, CDR2 ANQGSEA. V was clipped by 5 bases and J by 0 bases, with 14 bases between them. This CDR3 is built from 15 residues. CDR3 in DNA: TGCAGCGTTAAGGGGACACCGAGCTCCTACAATGAGCAGTTCTTC. It yields the protein CSVKGTPSSYNEQFF.

The chain is built from TRBV3-1 (or the pseudogene TRBV3-2) and TRBJ1-2; 8 bases match TRBD1. V shed 0 bases and J 3 bases; nucleotides not matched to a gene: 12. Germline V gene data show CDR1 as LGHDT and CDR2 as YNNKEL (reference sequence). The CDR3 loop spans 18 amino acids. The chain's CDR3 is CASSQDPRTGLGYYGYTF. The CDR3 DNA sequence: TGTGCCAGCAGCCAAGACCCCCGGACAGGGTTGGGATACTATGGCTACACCTTC.

J is TRBJ1-6 and V is TRBV9; D gene uncertain. The ends were cut back, 3 bases at V and 7 bases at J, with 11 bases in the middle. Per germline, CDR1 SGDLS and CDR2 YYNGEE. CDR3 length equals 14 residues. The CDR3 coding sequence is TGTGCCAGCAGCGCTTTAGCAGAGAATTCACCCCTCCACTTT. This translates into CASSALAENSPLHF. The full variable domain, completed using reference TRBV9 and TRBJ1-6, is DSGVTQTPKHLITATGQRVTLRCSPRSGDLSVYWYQQSLDQGLQFLIQYYNGEERAKGNILERFSAQQFPDLHSELNLSSLELGDSALYFCASSALAENSPLHFGNGTRLTVT.

This clone has more than one count but fewer than ten. This sequence joins TRBV24-1 and TRBJ2-3; 8 bases fit TRBD1. Looked up from germline, CDR1 is KGHDR and CDR2 is SFDVKD. The length of the CDR3 is 15 residues. The trim removed 4 bases at V and 4 bases at J, leaving 6 bases unmatched. This chain's CDR3 is CATSDPGTGPDTQYF. The DNA for the CDR3 is TGTGCCACCAGTGACCCCGGGACAGGCCCAGATACGCAGTATTTT.

The rearrangement uses TRBV5-1 and TRBJ2-3; D gene unclear. The CDR3 consists of 14 residues. The V gene's germline CDR1 is SGHRS and CDR2 YFSETQ. The germline V and J ends were trimmed by 8 bases and 1 base, with 14 bases remaining between them. In DNA, the CDR3 is TGCGCCAGTAGAGTAGAAACCGGCACAGATACGCAGTATTTT. Its translation is CASRVETGTDTQYF.

This clone was detected once. This sequence joins TRBV6-4 and TRBJ2-3; TRBD2 might be the D (6 bases). Trimming pared 6 bases from V and 2 bases from J, leaving 12 bases between. The CDR3 is 14 residues long. Germline assignment: CDR1 MRHNA and CDR2 SNTAGT. CDR3 in DNA: TGTGCCAGCAGCTATAGCGGATCCACAGATACGCAGTATTTT. This sequence encodes CASSYSGSTDTQYF.

The rearrangement links TRBV27 to TRBJ2-2, with TRBD2 as a possible D gene (7 bases). The germline V and J ends were trimmed by 2 bases and 2 bases, with 12 bases remaining between them. The CDR3 runs 16 residues. Germline V CDR1 and CDR2: MNHEY, SMNVEV (reference sequence). For the CDR3, the DNA is TGTGCCAGCAGTTTAAACGGGGGGCTCAACACCGGGGAGCTGTTTTTT. Amino acids: CASSLNGGLNTGELFF.

The chain combines TRBV5-8 with TRBJ1-5; D perhaps matches TRBD1 (5 bases). Germline values: CDR1 SGHTS, CDR2 YDEGEE. The CDR3 loop spans 15 amino acids. The V and J ends lost 0 bases and 0 bases respectively, with 7 bases between them. For the CDR3, the DNA is TGTGCCAGCAGCTTGGGGACAACTAGCAATCAGCCCCAGCATTTT. Residues: CASSLGTTSNQPQHF.

The chain is built from TRBV12-5 and TRBJ1-2; perhaps TRBD1 as D (5 bases). Trimming cost V 1 base and J 4 bases, with 10 bases left between them. The CDR3 extends over 14 amino acids. Germline V lookup: CDR1 LGHNT, CDR2 FRNRAP. The CDR3 DNA reads as TGTGCTAGTGGTTTGGCCATACAGGTCTATGGCTACACCTTC. This sequence encodes CASGLAIQVYGYTF.

The chain employs TRBV12-3 or TRBV12-4 and TRBJ1-1, with no clear D. This CDR3 comprises 13 residues. The ends were cut back, 2 bases at V and 0 bases at J, with 4 bases in the middle. The DNA for the CDR3 is TGTGCCAGCAGTTTATACATGAACACTGAAGCTTTCTTT. It translates to CASSLYMNTEAFF.

This clone was detected only once. The DNA of the CDR3 is TGTGCCACCAGCGTGGGACAACTTCCAAACTATGGCTACACCTTC. Its protein is CATSVGQLPNYGYTF. V and J are TRBV15 and TRBJ1-2; D may be TRBD1 (6 bases). The CDR3 totals 15 residues. CDR1 is LNHNV, CDR2 YYDKDF, per germline (reference sequence). Trimming shortened V by 5 bases and J by 2 bases, and 15 bases separated the two germline ends.

This clone appeared once. The rearrangement uses TRBV27 and TRBJ1-5, with D possibly TRBD1 on 6 matching bases. This CDR3 region has 15 residues. The V gene lost 0 bases and the J gene lost 2 bases, with 8 bases spanning the gap. CDR1 MNHEY and CDR2 SMNVEV come from the germline V gene (reference sequence). The CDR3 loop is CASSLSGAGNQPQHF. For the CDR3, the DNA is TGTGCCAGCAGTTTATCGGGGGCAGGCAATCAGCCCCAGCATTTT.

The J gene is TRBJ1-2, the V gene TRBV3-1 (or the pseudogene TRBV3-2), with D perhaps matching TRBD1 (6 bases). This CDR3 has 12 residues. Trimming shortened V by 2 bases and J by 8 bases, and 9 bases separated the two germline ends. Looked up from germline, CDR1 is LGHDT and CDR2 is YNNKEL (reference sequence). CDR3 in amino acids: CASSQPGAGYTF. CDR3 nucleotides: TGTGCCAGCAGCCAACCAGGGGCGGGCTACACCTTC.

CDR3 bases: TGTGCCAGCAGCCTAGGGACAAAGGGAGGGTCCTACGAGCAGTACTTC. It translates to CASSLGTKGGSYEQYF. The chain couples TRBV7-8 to TRBJ2-7; D might be TRBD2 (7 bases). The CDR3 runs 16 residues. From germline, CDR1 is SGHVS and CDR2 FQNEAQ. V shed 5 bases and J shed 1 base, with 18 bases lying between them.

The sample holds a few counts of this clone. J is TRBJ2-7 and V is TRBV30; no definite D call. CDR1 and CDR2 (germline): GTSNPN, SVGIG (reference sequence). V lost 1 base to trimming and J lost 3 bases, with 4 bases between them. This CDR3 is 11 amino acids long. The CDR3 reads CAWSGLYEQYF. CDR3 DNA: TGTGCCTGGAGTGGGCTCTACGAGCAGTACTTC.

The chain is built from TRBV29-1 and TRBJ1-2; TRBD1 is a possible D gene (6 bases). Deletions cut 7 bases from V and 4 bases from J, with 13 bases between. The CDR3 covers 12 residues. Germline CDR1 is SQVTM and CDR2 is ANQGSEA. In DNA form, the CDR3 reads TGCAGCGGGGACATTTTCGGCTATGGCTACACCTTC. It specifies CSGDIFGYGYTF.

The chain has TRBV25-1 and TRBJ2-5, with D maybe TRBD2 (6 bases). The germline gives CDR1 MGHDK, CDR2 SYGVNS. The V gene lost 6 bases and the J gene lost 5 bases, with 19 bases spanning the gap. The CDR3 runs 15 residues. Written as DNA, the CDR3 is TGTGCCAGCAGCCCTGCTTGGAGGGAAGAGGAGACCCAGTACTTC. Translating it yields CASSPAWREEETQYF. The entire variable domain, with the rest obtained from reference TRBV25-1 and TRBJ2-5, is as follows: EADIYQTPRYLVIGTGKKITLECSQTMGHDKMYWYQQDPGMELHLIHYSYGVNSTEKGDLSSESTVSRIRTEHFPLTLESARPSHTSQYLCASSPAWREEETQYFGPGTRLLVL.

This clone was observed a single time. The chain combines TRBV18 with TRBJ2-7; 9 nucleotides agree with TRBD1. Germline values: CDR1 KGHSH, CDR2 LQKENI. V dropped 0 bases and J dropped 3; count of bases not matched to a gene: 9. This CDR3 is built from 17 residues. The CDR3 bases are TGTGCCAGCTCACCACCTCTGTACGGGACAGGGAACTACGAGCAGTACTTC. Translating gives CASSPPLYGTGNYEQYF.

V and J are TRBV24-1 and TRBJ1-6, with D perhaps matching TRBD1 (6 bases). This CDR3 region has 13 residues. With 5 bases removed from V and 7 bases from J, the gap between germline ends came to 8 bases. Germline V gene sequence: CDR1 KGHDR, CDR2 SFDVKD. The CDR3, as DNA: TGTGCCACCAGTGCGCAGGGGAATTCACCCCTCCACTTT. As protein: CATSAQGNSPLHF.